This TCR beta chain was sequenced for a study of cytomegalovirus exposure and HLA in healthy donors. Study summary: HLA-typed donors contributed around 82 million unique TCRs, which were held in an early data release.

The study ran its PCR with 60 Vbeta and 13 Jbeta primers. This table comes from immunoSEQ multiplex PCR, and its TCRdb copy is limited to in-frame clones, with some not included. The data contain some 150,000 clones, about three quarters of them seen just once; the ten biggest clones take up roughly 4%. With regard to this clone: Its specificity is not known.

Whole-study findings and limits: Apart from CMV serostatus, no immune exposure information was available.

The V gene's germline CDR1 is SQVTM and CDR2 ANQGSEA. Trimming cost V 6 bases and J 0 bases, with 14 bases left between them. This CDR3 spans 14 amino acids. The receptor comes from a woman in her thirties or forties in good health and CMV-seronegative. Sequencing was performed on PBMCs. The V call is TRBV29-1, the J call TRBJ1-1; D might be TRBD1 (5 bases). CDR3 protein: CSVARGGMNTEAFF. CDR3 nucleotide sequence: TGCAGCGTCGCTAGGGGAGGGATGAACACTGAAGCTTTCTTT.